This passage covers 29 T cell receptor beta chains from one sample sequenced in a study of Ad26.COV2.S vaccination and SARS-CoV-2 variants (dated by TCRdb to about 2021). What this sample's treatment or condition label stands for: about 20 received Ad26.COV2.S at low or high dose, single or two shots; 5 received placebo; per-sample allocation not given. Repertoires of vaccine and placebo recipients were sequenced from samples taken on day 63 after the first injection. Libraries came from the immunoSEQ multiplex PCR assay. Drawn from immuneACCESS, this table holds only the in-frame rearrangements with V and J called that TCRdb kept. Clones are partly lost; checked studies trace under half to an unresolved V gene and leave the rest unexplained. The sample table holds 410,000 or so clones, of which 75% to 95% were seen once. The top ten clones comprise 9% to 15% of the sample. The source was peripheral blood, collected in a trial of Ad26.COV2.S vaccine versus placebo. The source of these receptors is a person between 18 and 59 years old who received the Ad26.COV2.S COVID-19 vaccine or a placebo.

The V and J genes are TRBV5-4 and TRBJ2-7; tentatively, D is TRBD1 or TRBD2 (5 bases each). Germline CDR1 and CDR2: SGHNT and YYREEE (reference sequence). The V gene lost 7 bases and the J gene lost 4 bases, with 21 bases spanning the gap. There are 15 residues in the CDR3. CDR3 bases: TGTGCCAGCCGAGGGTGGGACCAGCCTGGATACGAGCAGTACTTC. This gives the protein CASRGWDQPGYEQYF. Based on the CDR3 plus reference TRBV5-4 and TRBJ2-7, the full variable domain is ETGVTQSPTHLIKTRGQQVTLRCSSQSGHNTVSWYQQALGQGPQFIFQYYREEENGRGNFPPRFSGLQFPNYSSELNVNALELDDSALYLCASRGWDQPGYEQYFGPGTRLTVT.

The V call is TRBV9, the J call TRBJ1-4; D call uncertain. The CDR3 sequence is 13 residues long. The V end lost 3 bases, the J end lost 10 bases, and 13 bases lay between the germline ends. The germline CDR1 and CDR2 sequences are SGDLS and YYNGEE. The CDR3 here is CASSGQPGGKLFF. In nucleotides, the CDR3 is TGTGCCAGCAGCGGTCAGCCTGGCGGAAAACTGTTTTTT.

In DNA, the CDR3 is TGTGCCAGCAGGTCGGCGACCTACTATGGCTACACCTTC. Its protein product is CASRSATYYGYTF. The J gene is TRBJ1-2, the V gene TRBV5-4; D is uncertain. CDR1 and CDR2 (germline): SGHNT, YYREEE (reference sequence). Trimming shortened V by 5 bases and J by 3 bases, and 11 bases separated the two germline ends. The CDR3 consists of 13 residues.

The V call is TRBV2, the J call TRBJ2-7, with 11 bases identical to TRBD1. This CDR3 is built from 14 residues. Germline values: CDR1 SNHLY, CDR2 FYNNEI. The V gene end was trimmed by 4 bases and the J gene end by 5 bases; junction bases not matched to a gene: 4. The CDR3 region has the DNA TGTGCCAGCAGTGCTAGGACAGGGGGCGACGAGCAGTACTTC. Its protein product is CASSARTGGDEQYF.

V is TRBV5-8 and J is TRBJ2-1, with 12 positions matching TRBD2. CDR3 length: 18 amino acids. Germline loops: CDR1 SGHTS, CDR2 YDEGEE. J was trimmed by 4 bases and V by 1 base; bases with no gene match: 9. The CDR3 reads CASSLFRTSGKGYNEQFF. The CDR3 DNA is TGTGCCAGCAGCTTGTTCAGGACTAGCGGGAAGGGGTACAATGAGCAGTTCTTC.

This sequence joins TRBV27 and TRBJ2-1; tentatively, D is TRBD2 (5 bases). The CDR3 extends over 15 amino acids. The V gene's germline CDR1 is MNHEY and CDR2 SMNVEV (reference sequence). Between the trimmed V and J ends, which lost 6 bases and 0 bases, there was a span of 12 bases. CDR3 sequence: CASRGGESSYNEQFF. CDR3 coding DNA: TGTGCCAGCAGGGGTGGGGAGAGCTCCTACAATGAGCAGTTCTTC.

The chain recombines TRBV6-2 or TRBV6-3 with TRBJ2-7; D is unclear. Between the trimmed V and J ends, which lost 3 bases and 2 bases, there was a span of 17 bases. This CDR3 contains 16 residues. Germline V gene lookup returns CDR1 MNHEY and CDR2 SVGEGT. The CDR3 bases are TGTGCCAGCAGTTATAGTAGGCTACGCCTTACCTACGAGCAGTACTTC. Translating it yields CASSYSRLRLTYEQYF.

For this clone: Within the sample, other DNA sequences also encode this same CDR3. The V and J genes are TRBV18 and TRBJ2-3; the D is unclear. Trimming took off 3 bases at V and 0 bases at J, with 4 bases between the two ends. Per germline, CDR1 KGHSH and CDR2 LQKENI. The CDR3 totals 13 residues. CDR3 DNA sequence: TGTGCCAGCTCACCCCCTAGCACAGATACGCAGTATTTT. This codes for CASSPPSTDTQYF.

This sequence joins TRBV25-1 and TRBJ1-3; 7 bases are shared with TRBD1. V shed 3 bases, J shed 1 base, and the junction held 3 bases outside the gene matches. The CDR3 loop spans 15 amino acids. The germline CDR1 and CDR2 sequences are MGHDK and SYGVNS. Here the CDR3 reads CASSDSTGSGNTIYF. DNA for the CDR3: TGTGCCAGCAGTGACTCGACAGGGTCTGGAAACACCATATATTTT.

The CDR3 protein is CASGFLQVPQAFF. Written as DNA, the CDR3 is TGTGCTAGTGGTTTTTTACAGGTCCCCCAAGCTTTCTTT. The J gene is TRBJ1-1, the V gene TRBV12-5; weak D call: TRBD1 (5 bases). The V gene lost 3 bases and the J gene lost 9 bases, with 14 bases spanning the gap. The V gene's germline CDR1 is LGHNT and CDR2 FRNRAP. The CDR3 is 13 amino acids.

This CDR3 is CASSQAQDNSYEQYF. As DNA, the CDR3 is TGCGCCAGCAGCCAAGCACAGGACAACTCCTACGAGCAGTACTTC. The chain joins TRBV4-1 to TRBJ2-7, with D possibly matching TRBD1 (5 bases). Germline values: CDR1 MGHRA, CDR2 YSYEKL. Deletions cut 1 base from V and 0 bases from J, with 10 bases between. This CDR3 contains 15 residues.

The chain combines TRBV11-3 with TRBJ2-7, with 9 bases fitting TRBD2. The V segment lost 5 bases and the J segment 0 bases; nucleotides outside the gene matches: 5. In germline, CDR1 is SGHNT, CDR2 YENEEA. The CDR3 contains 15 residues. CDR3 protein: CASSLNSGSSYEQYF. In DNA, the CDR3 is TGTGCCAGCAGCCTAAATAGCGGGAGCTCCTACGAGCAGTACTTC.

This chain uses TRBV5-4 with TRBJ2-7; D not certain. The germline V and J ends were trimmed by 4 bases and 3 bases, with 14 bases remaining between them. This CDR3 is 14 amino acids long. Germline CDR1 and CDR2: SGHNT and YYREEE (reference sequence). The CDR3 region is CASSPDLKLYEQYF. The DNA for the CDR3 is TGTGCCAGCAGCCCCGACTTAAAACTCTACGAGCAGTACTTC.

This chain joins TRBV4-3 and TRBJ2-5; D possibly corresponds to TRBD1 (6 bases). This CDR3 has 17 residues. V lost 1 base and J 2 bases, leaving 17 bases between the germline ends. CDR1 is LGHNA and CDR2 is YSLEER in the germline V gene. CDR3 region: CASSQGGRGGEQETQYF. Here the CDR3 DNA reads TGCGCCAGCAGCCAAGGGGGGAGAGGGGGAGAGCAAGAGACCCAGTACTTC.

V gene TRBV5-4 combines with J gene TRBJ2-3, with 13 bases that match TRBD2. CDR1 SGHNT and CDR2 YYREEE come from the germline V gene (reference sequence). Trimming took 2 bases from V and 6 from J; bases not matched to a gene: 3. This CDR3 has 15 residues. The CDR3 is CASSFGTSGTDTQYF. The CDR3 nucleotides read TGTGCCAGCAGCTTCGGGACTAGCGGGACTGATACGCAGTATTTT.

The chain carries TRBV7-2 and TRBJ2-7, with 12 positions matching TRBD2. Unmatched junction bases numbered 5, after V lost 3 bases and J lost 2 bases. Germline CDR1 and CDR2: SGHTA and FQGNSA. This CDR3 is built from 16 residues. The CDR3 DNA follows: TGTGCCAGCAGCTTCGTTGCTAGCGGGAGGGCCTACGAGCAGTACTTC. Encoded protein: CASSFVASGRAYEQYF.

This chain uses TRBV5-1 with TRBJ1-5, with TRBD1 identical over 7 bases. CDR1 and CDR2 from the germline V gene are SGHRS and YFSETQ. The V segment lost 1 base and the J segment 5 bases; nucleotides outside the gene matches: 3. This CDR3 comprises 14 residues. For the CDR3, the DNA is TGCGCCAGCAGCTTGACAGGGGACGATCAGCCCCAGCATTTT. Translation: CASSLTGDDQPQHF.

The CDR3 is CASSLINEQFF. CDR3 nucleotides: TGCGCCAGCAGTCTAATTAATGAGCAGTTCTTC. This sequence joins TRBV5-1 and TRBJ2-1; D is unclear. CDR1 is SGHRS and CDR2 is YFSETQ in the germline V gene. V was pared by 5 bases and J by 7 bases, with 7 bases between. This CDR3 spans 11 amino acids.

The chain is built from TRBV7-2 and TRBJ1-3, with a weak D call TRBD1 (5 bases). The CDR3 contains 18 residues. In germline, CDR1 is SGHTA, CDR2 FQGNSA. Trimming removed 2 bases from V and 0 bases from J, with 17 bases in between. The CDR3 region has the DNA TGTGCCAGCAGCTTATATGGGGCAGCCCTCTCCTCTGGAAACACCATATATTTT. This sequence encodes CASSLYGAALSSGNTIYF.

V usage is TRBV6-5 and J usage is TRBJ1-2, with D hard to call. Germline loops: CDR1 MNHEY, CDR2 SVGAGI. Trimming removed 7 bases from V and 0 bases from J, with 9 bases in between. The CDR3 loop spans 13 amino acids. As DNA, the CDR3 is TGTGCCAGCACCAGGACCCCTAACTATGGCTACACCTTC. Translated: CASTRTPNYGYTF.

The chain joins TRBV7-2 to TRBJ2-2, with a weak D call TRBD2 (5 bases). The CDR3 contains 14 residues. The V and J ends lost 5 bases and 2 bases respectively, with 9 bases between them. Germline CDR1 is SGHTA and CDR2 is FQGNSA. In DNA form, the CDR3 reads TGTGCCAGCAGCGTAGACTATAACACCGGGGAGCTGTTTTTT. This codes for CASSVDYNTGELFF.

This clone was found a few times. The chain joins TRBV5-8 to TRBJ2-3; 9 bases fit TRBD2. The CDR3 is made up of 17 amino acids. Germline V gives CDR1 SGHTS, CDR2 YDEGEE. With 4 bases clipped from V and 1 base from J, the junction kept 10 bases outside the gene matches. In DNA form, the CDR3 reads TGTGCCAGCAGCCCACACCAAAGGACTAGCGGCACAGATACGCAGTATTTT. Translating gives CASSPHQRTSGTDTQYF.

The gene calls are TRBV9 and TRBJ1-6, with D hard to call. CDR3 length equals 15 residues. Looked up from germline, CDR1 is SGDLS and CDR2 is YYNGEE. V was pared by 4 bases and J by 10 bases, with 18 bases between. CDR3 nucleotides: TGTGCCAGCAGCCCCACTGGGCAGGAAAGCTCACCCCTCCACTTT. It specifies CASSPTGQESSPLHF.

This clone showed up just once. The rearrangement joins TRBV6-6 to TRBJ2-5, with a possible D match to TRBD1 (5 bases). The length of the CDR3 is 15 residues. Trimming removed 2 bases from V and 5 bases from J, with 15 bases in between. Germline V gene lookup returns CDR1 MNHNY and CDR2 SVGAGI (reference sequence). The CDR3 region has the DNA TGTGCCAGCAGTTACGTTGCAGGGCGCGCCGAGACCCAGTACTTC. Encoded protein: CASSYVAGRAETQYF.

The V gene is TRBV19, the J gene TRBJ2-3; tentatively, D is TRBD2 (6 bases). Trimming pared 3 bases from V and 8 bases from J, leaving 18 bases between. Germline CDR1 and CDR2: LNHDA and SQIVND (reference sequence). The CDR3 loop spans 15 amino acids. The CDR3 nucleotides read TGTGCCAGTAGTATTTACCCGGGAGTTGAGGGTACGCAGTATTTT. It encodes CASSIYPGVEGTQYF.

This chain uses TRBV13 with TRBJ2-7; 12 positions agree with TRBD1. J lost 6 bases, V lost 5 bases, and 5 bases had no gene match. The CDR3 loop spans 14 amino acids. CDR1 and CDR2 from the germline V gene are PRHDT and FYEKMQ (reference sequence). CDR3 sequence: CASSATGQGAEQYF. The CDR3 coding sequence is TGTGCCAGCAGCGCGACGGGACAGGGGGCCGAGCAGTACTTC.

The chain joins TRBV9 to TRBJ2-5; 9 bases align to TRBD1. Germline V gives CDR1 SGDLS, CDR2 YYNGEE. J lost 3 bases, V lost 4 bases, and 4 bases had no gene match. CDR3 size: 14 residues. The CDR3 DNA follows: TGTGCCAGCAGCTTCCGGGACAGGGAAGAGACCCAGTACTTC. Translated, it gives CASSFRDREETQYF.

This chain uses TRBV2 with TRBJ2-2; 9 bases map to TRBD2. Germline V gives CDR1 SNHLY, CDR2 FYNNEI. J gave up 5 bases and V 4 bases, and 5 bases lay outside the gene matches. This CDR3 has 15 residues. The CDR3 DNA reads as TGTGCCAGCAGTGGGACTAGCGTCCGGACCGGGGAGCTGTTTTTT. This translates into CASSGTSVRTGELFF.

The rearrangement joins TRBV4-3 to TRBJ2-7; D remains unclear. Trimming took off 0 bases at V and 4 bases at J, with 7 bases between the two ends. This CDR3 has 13 amino acids. Germline CDR1 and CDR2: LGHNA and YSLEER. The CDR3 protein is CASSQEQYYEQYF. CDR3 DNA sequence: TGCGCCAGCAGCCAAGAACAGTATTACGAGCAGTACTTC.